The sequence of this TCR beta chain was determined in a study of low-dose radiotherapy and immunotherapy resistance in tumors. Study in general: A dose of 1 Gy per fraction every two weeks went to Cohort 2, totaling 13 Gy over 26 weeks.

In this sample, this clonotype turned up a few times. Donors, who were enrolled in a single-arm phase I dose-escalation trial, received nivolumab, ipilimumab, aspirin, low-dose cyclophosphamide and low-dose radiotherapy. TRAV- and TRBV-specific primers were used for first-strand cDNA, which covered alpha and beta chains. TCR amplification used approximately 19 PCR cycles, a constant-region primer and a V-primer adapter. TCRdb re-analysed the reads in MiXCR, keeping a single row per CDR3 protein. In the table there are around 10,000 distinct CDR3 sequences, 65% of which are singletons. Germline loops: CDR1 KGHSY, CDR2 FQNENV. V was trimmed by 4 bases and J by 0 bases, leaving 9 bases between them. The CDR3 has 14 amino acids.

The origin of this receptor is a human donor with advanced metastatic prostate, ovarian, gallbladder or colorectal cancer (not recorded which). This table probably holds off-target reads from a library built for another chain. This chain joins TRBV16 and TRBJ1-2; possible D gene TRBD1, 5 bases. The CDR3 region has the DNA TGTGCCAGCAGCCCCTTGACAGCTAACTATGGCTACACCTTC. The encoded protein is CASSPLTANYGYTF.